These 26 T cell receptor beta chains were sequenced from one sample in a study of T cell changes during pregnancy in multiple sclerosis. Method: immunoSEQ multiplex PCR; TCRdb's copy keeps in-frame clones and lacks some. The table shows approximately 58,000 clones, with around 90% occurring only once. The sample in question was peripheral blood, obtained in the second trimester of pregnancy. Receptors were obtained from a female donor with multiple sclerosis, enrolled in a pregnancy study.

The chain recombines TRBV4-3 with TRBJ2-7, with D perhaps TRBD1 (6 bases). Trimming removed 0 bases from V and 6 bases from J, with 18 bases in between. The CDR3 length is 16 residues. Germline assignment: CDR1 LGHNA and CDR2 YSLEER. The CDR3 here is CASSQEPWGQSGEQYF. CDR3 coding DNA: TGCGCCAGCAGCCAAGAGCCCTGGGGACAAAGTGGCGAGCAGTACTTC.

The CDR3 sequence: CASSFSGGMGGELFF. The CDR3 region has the DNA TGTGCCAGCAGCTTTTCGGGCGGGATGGGCGGGGAGCTGTTTTTT. The chain uses TRBV7-2 and TRBJ2-2; a possible D gene is TRBD2 (6 bases). This CDR3 is 15 amino acids long. Trimming pared 3 bases from V and 7 bases from J, leaving 15 bases between. CDR1 and CDR2 from the germline V gene are SGHTA and FQGNSA.

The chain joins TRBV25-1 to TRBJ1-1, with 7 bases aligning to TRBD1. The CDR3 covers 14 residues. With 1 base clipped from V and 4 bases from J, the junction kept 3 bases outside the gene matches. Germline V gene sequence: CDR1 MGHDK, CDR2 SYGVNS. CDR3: CASSESYRGTEAFF. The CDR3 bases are TGTGCCAGCAGTGAATCCTACAGGGGCACTGAAGCTTTCTTT.

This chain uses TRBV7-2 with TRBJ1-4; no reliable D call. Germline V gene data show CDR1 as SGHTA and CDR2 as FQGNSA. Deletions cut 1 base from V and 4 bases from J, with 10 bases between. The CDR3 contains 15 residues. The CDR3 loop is CASSLVAGINEKLFF. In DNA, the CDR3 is TGTGCCAGCAGCTTAGTGGCGGGGATTAATGAAAAACTGTTTTTT. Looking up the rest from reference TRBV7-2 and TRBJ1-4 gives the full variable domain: GAGVSQSPSNKVTEKGKDVELRCDPISGHTALYWYRQSLGQGLEFLIYFQGNSAPDKSGLPSDRFSAERTGGSVSTLTIQRTQQEDSAVYLCASSLVAGINEKLFFGSGTQLSVL.

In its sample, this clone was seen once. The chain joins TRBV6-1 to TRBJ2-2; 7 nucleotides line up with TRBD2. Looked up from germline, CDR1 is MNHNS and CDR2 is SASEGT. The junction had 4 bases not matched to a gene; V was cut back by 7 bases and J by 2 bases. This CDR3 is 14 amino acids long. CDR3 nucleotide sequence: TGTGCCAGCAACCTAGCGGCAAACACCGGGGAGCTGTTTTTT. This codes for CASNLAANTGELFF.

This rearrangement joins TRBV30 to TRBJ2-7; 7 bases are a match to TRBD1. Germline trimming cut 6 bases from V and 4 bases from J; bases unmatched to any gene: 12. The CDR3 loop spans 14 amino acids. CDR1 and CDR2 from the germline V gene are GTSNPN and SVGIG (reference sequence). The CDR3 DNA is TGTGCCTGTACCTTGACAGGGCATAAATACGAGCAGTACTTC. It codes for CACTLTGHKYEQYF.

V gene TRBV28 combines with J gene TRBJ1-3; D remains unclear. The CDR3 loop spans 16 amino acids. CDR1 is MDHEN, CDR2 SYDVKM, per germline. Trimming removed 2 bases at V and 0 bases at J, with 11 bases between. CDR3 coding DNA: TGTGCCAGCAGTTTAGATCCCAAGAGCTCTGGAAACACCATATATTTT. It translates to CASSLDPKSSGNTIYF.

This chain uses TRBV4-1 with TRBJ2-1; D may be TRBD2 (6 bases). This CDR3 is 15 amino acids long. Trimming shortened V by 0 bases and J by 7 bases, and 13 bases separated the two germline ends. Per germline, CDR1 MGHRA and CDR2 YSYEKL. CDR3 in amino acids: CASSQDRGTGNEQFF. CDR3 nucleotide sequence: TGCGCCAGCAGCCAAGATCGGGGGACGGGAAATGAGCAGTTCTTC.

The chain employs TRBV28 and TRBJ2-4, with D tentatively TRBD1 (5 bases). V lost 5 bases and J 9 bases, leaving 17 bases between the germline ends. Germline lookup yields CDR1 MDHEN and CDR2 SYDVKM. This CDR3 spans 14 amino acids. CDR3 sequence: CASSAGPGYFIQYF. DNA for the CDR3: TGTGCCAGCAGTGCAGGGCCAGGGTATTTCATTCAGTACTTC.

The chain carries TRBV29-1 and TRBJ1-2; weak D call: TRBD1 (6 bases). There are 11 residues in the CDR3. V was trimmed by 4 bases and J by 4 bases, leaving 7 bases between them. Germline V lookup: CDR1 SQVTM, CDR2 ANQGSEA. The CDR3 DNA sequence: TGCAGCGTTGGAGGGGGCTATGGCTACACCTTC. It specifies CSVGGGYGYTF.

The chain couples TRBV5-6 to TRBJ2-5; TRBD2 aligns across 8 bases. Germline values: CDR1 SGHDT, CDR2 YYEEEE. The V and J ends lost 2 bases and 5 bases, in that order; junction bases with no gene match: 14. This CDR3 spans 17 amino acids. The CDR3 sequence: CASSFHLRTSRRETQYF. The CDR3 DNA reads TGTGCCAGCAGCTTCCACCTTAGGACTAGCCGGCGGGAGACCCAGTACTTC.

The CDR3, as DNA: TGTGCCACACCTGGGCAGGGGTTGTCCTACGAGCAGTACTTC. It specifies CATPGQGLSYEQYF. This chain connects TRBV6-6 to TRBJ2-7, with a tentative D call TRBD1 (6 bases). V was clipped by 10 bases and J by 1 base, with 17 bases between them. Germline-derived CDR1 and CDR2 are MNHNY and SVGAGI (reference sequence). The CDR3 is 14 residues long.

The CDR3 DNA reads TGCGCCGGGCGGGAGGGCAATCAGCCCCAGCATTTT. This codes for CAGREGNQPQHF. J is TRBJ1-5 and V is TRBV10-1; D ambiguous. From germline, CDR1 is WNHNN and CDR2 SYGVQD (reference sequence). There are 12 residues in the CDR3. V gave up 11 bases and J gave up 2 bases, with 10 bases separating them.

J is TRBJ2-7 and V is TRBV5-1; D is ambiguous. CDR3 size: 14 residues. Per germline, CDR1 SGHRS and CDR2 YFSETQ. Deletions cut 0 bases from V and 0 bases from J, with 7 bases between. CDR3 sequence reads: CASSLGGPSYEQYF. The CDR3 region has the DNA TGCGCCAGCAGCTTGGGTGGGCCCTCCTACGAGCAGTACTTC.

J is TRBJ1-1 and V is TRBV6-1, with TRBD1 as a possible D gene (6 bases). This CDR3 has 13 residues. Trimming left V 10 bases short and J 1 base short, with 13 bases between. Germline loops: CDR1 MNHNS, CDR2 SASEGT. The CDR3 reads CAMRGQQNTEAFF. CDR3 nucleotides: TGTGCCATGAGGGGACAACAGAACACTGAAGCTTTCTTT.

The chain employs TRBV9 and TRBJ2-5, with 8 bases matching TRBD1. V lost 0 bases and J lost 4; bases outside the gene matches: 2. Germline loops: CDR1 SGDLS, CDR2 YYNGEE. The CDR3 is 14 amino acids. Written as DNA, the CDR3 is TGTGCCAGCAGCGTAGGCAGGGGGCTAGAGACCCAGTACTTC. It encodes CASSVGRGLETQYF. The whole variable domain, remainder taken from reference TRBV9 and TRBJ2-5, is DSGVTQTPKHLITATGQRVTLRCSPRSGDLSVYWYQQSLDQGLQFLIQYYNGEERAKGNILERFSAQQFPDLHSELNLSSLELGDSALYFCASSVGRGLETQYFGPGTRLLVL.

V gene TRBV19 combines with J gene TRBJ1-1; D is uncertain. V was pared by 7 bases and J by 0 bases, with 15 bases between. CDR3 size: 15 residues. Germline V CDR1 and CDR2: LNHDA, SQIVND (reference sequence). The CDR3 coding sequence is TGTGCCAGTAAACGGGGATCTCAGATGAACACTGAAGCTTTCTTT. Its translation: CASKRGSQMNTEAFF.

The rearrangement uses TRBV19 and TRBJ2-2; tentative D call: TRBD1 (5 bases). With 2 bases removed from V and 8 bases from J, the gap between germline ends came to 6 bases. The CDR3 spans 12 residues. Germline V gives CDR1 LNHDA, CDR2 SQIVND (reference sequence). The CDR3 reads CASSIRGGELFF. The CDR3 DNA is TGTGCCAGTAGTATAAGGGGAGGGGAGCTGTTTTTT.

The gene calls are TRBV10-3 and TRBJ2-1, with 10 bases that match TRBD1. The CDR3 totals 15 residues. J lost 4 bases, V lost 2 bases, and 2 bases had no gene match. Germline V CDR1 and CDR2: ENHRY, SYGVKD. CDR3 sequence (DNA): TGTGCCATCAGTGAGGGACAGGGGGGGTACAATGAGCAGTTCTTC. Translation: CAISEGQGGYNEQFF.

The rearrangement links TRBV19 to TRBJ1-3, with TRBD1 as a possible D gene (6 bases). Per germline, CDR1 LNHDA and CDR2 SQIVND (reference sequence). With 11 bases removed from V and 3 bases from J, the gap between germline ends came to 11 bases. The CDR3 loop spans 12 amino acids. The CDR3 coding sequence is TGTGCCGGAACAGGGATTGGAAACACCATATATTTT. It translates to CAGTGIGNTIYF.

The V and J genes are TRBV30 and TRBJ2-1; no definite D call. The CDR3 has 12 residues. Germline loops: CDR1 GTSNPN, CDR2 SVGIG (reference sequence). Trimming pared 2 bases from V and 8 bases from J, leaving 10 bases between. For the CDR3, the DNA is TGTGCCTGGAGTTACTCCCCACATGAGCAGTTCTTC. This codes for CAWSYSPHEQFF.

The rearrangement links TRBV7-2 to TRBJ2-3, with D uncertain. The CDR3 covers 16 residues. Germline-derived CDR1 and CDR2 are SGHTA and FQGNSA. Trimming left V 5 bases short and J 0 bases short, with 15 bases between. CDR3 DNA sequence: TGTGCCAGCAGCCCCCGCGGAGAAGCTAGCACAGATACGCAGTATTTT. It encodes CASSPRGEASTDTQYF.

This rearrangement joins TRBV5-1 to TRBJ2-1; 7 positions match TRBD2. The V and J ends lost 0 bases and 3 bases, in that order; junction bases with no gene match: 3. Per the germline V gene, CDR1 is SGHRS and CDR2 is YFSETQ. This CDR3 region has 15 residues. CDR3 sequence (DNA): TGCGCCAGCAGCTTGGCGGGGGGAAACTACAATGAGCAGTTCTTC. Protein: CASSLAGGNYNEQFF. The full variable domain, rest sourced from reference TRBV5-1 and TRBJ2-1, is KAGVTQTPRYLIKTRGQQVTLSCSPISGHRSVSWYQQTPGQGLQFLFEYFSETQRNKGNFPGRFSGRQFSNSRSEMNVSTLELGDSALYLCASSLAGGNYNEQFFGPGTRLTVL.

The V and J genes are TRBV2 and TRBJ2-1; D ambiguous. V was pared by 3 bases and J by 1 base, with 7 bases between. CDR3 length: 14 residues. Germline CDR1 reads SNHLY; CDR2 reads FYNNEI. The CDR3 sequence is CASSDISSYNEQFF. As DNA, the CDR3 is TGTGCCAGCAGTGACATTAGTTCCTACAATGAGCAGTTCTTC.

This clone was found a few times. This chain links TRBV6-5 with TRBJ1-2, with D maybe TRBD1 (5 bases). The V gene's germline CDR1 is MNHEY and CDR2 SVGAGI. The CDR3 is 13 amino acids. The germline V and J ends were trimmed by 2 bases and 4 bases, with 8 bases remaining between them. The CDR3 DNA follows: TGTGCCAGCAGTTACGCGGACACCTATGGCTACACCTTC. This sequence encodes CASSYADTYGYTF.

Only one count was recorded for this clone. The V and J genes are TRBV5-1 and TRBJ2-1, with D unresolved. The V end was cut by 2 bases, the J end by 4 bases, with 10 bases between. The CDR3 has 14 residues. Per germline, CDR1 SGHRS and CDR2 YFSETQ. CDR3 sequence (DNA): TGCGCCAGCAGCTTTCGAGAGCTTTACAATGAGCAGTTCTTC. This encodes CASSFRELYNEQFF.